This T cell receptor (beta chain) was retrieved from a study of blood T cell repertoires in COVID-19. Study members were between roughly 18 and 89 years old and lived in roughly 24 US regions. Recovered Cohort 3 donors showed two negative PCRs, clearance, or symptom resolution. The length of the CDR3 is 17 residues. With 0 bases removed from V and 2 bases from J, the gap between germline ends came to 16 bases. Germline values: CDR1 MGHDK, CDR2 SYGVNS. This clone was counted between two and nine times. How the authors handled the data: Nucleated cell counts were estimated from reference gene primer amplification. The table came from immunoSEQ multiplex PCR; TCRdb's copy has only in-frame clones and leaves some out. That table supplies the V and J calls and clone size; D and trimming were determined from the DNA. Found here are about 330,000 clones, approximately 87% of them singletons; the top ten hold 5.3%.

The chain is built from TRBV25-1 and TRBJ1-2; D is perhaps TRBD1 (6 bases). The source is a woman between 25 and 40 years old who had recovered from COVID-19. Sequences were obtained from PBMCs or T cells enriched from blood (not recorded which). The CDR3: CASSEYYRDKENYGYTF. The DNA of the CDR3 is TGTGCCAGCAGTGAATACTACCGGGACAAAGAAAACTATGGCTACACCTTC.